This T cell receptor beta chain derives from a study of CD8 T cells in ankylosing spondylitis. Findings of the study overall: Seemingly distinctive of ankylosing spondylitis blood was a TCR beta motif formed by eight highly homologous variants.

This clonotype was counted at least ten times. Its antigen is unidentified. TCRdb re-called the 5' RACE reads through MiXCR, storing one row per CDR3 protein. The sample yields a few hundred thousand distinct CDR3 sequences, more than 9% seen once. Germline-derived CDR1 and CDR2 are GTSNPN and SVGIG (reference sequence). The length of the CDR3 is 13 residues. V lost 0 bases to trimming and J lost 12 bases; unmatched junction nucleotides: 11. The sequencing sample was made of blood, either unsorted or a sorted T cell fraction (not recorded which). The clonotype comes from a male donor with ankylosing spondylitis or in good health (not recorded which). The chain employs TRBV30 and TRBJ2-7; 7 nucleotides match TRBD2. CDR3 amino acids: CAWSVQLSGDSYF. DNA of the CDR3: TGTGCCTGGAGTGTACAACTGAGCGGGGACTCGTACTTC.